Listed here are 23 T cell receptor beta chains from one sample, sequenced in a study of EBV T-cell therapy then PD-1 blockade in nasopharyngeal carcinoma. Described treatment: AdE1-LMPpoly-expanded autologous EBV-specific T-cell therapy followed by anti-PD-1 nivolumab. These receptors' antigens are unknown. This table comes from immunoSEQ multiplex PCR, and its TCRdb copy is limited to in-frame clones, with some not included. The sample records 15,000 to 20,000 clones, approximately 84% being singletons. Here the sequenced sample was CD8+ T cells from blood, taken around day 30 from a patient whose treatment included autologous EBV-specific T cells and nivolumab. The receptor set was obtained from a man aged 35 to 55 with nasopharyngeal carcinoma.

This sequence joins TRBV11-3 and TRBJ2-1, with TRBD2 matching 10 bases. Germline CDR1 SGHNT, CDR2 YENEEA. CDR3 length equals 17 residues. The J segment lost 4 bases and the V segment lost 2 bases, leaving 8 bases of the junction unmatched. The CDR3 spells CASSLRASGGIYNEQFF. As DNA, the CDR3 is TGTGCCAGCAGCTTAAGGGCTAGCGGGGGTATATACAATGAGCAGTTCTTC.

The V and J genes are TRBV7-3 and TRBJ1-1; D gene ambiguous. The ends were cut back, 4 bases at V and 7 bases at J, with 13 bases in the middle. This CDR3 comprises 13 residues. CDR1 is SGHTA and CDR2 is FQGTGA in the germline V gene. CDR3 loop: CASSWSQINEAFF. CDR3 nucleotide sequence: TGTGCCAGCAGCTGGTCACAGATTAATGAAGCTTTCTTT.

V gene TRBV27 combines with J gene TRBJ1-3, with 7 bases fitting TRBD1. The CDR3 runs 14 residues. V was pared by 3 bases and J by 2 bases, with 1 base of the junction left unmatched. Germline V gene lookup returns CDR1 MNHEY and CDR2 SMNVEV (reference sequence). CDR3 nucleotide sequence: TGTGCCAGCAGTTTGCAGGGGGCTGGAAACACCATATATTTT. It codes for CASSLQGAGNTIYF.

The table lists this clone with a few counts. This rearrangement joins TRBV27 to TRBJ1-2; the D is unclear. The CDR3 extends over 12 amino acids. Trimming stripped 6 bases from V and 6 bases from J, with 11 bases between. Germline V lookup: CDR1 MNHEY, CDR2 SMNVEV (reference sequence). This chain's CDR3 is CASSPVGHGYTF. The DNA for the CDR3 is TGTGCCAGCAGCCCCGTCGGACATGGCTACACCTTC.

The chain combines TRBV13 with TRBJ2-7; D is perhaps TRBD2 (7 bases). V gave up 7 bases and J gave up 1 base, with 17 bases separating them. Germline V gene lookup returns CDR1 PRHDT and CDR2 FYEKMQ (reference sequence). CDR3 length: 15 amino acids. DNA of the CDR3: TGTGCCAGCAAGAGTAGGGGGGGGTTGTCCTACGAGCAGTACTTC. It codes for CASKSRGGLSYEQYF.

The rearrangement joins TRBV3-1 (or the pseudogene TRBV3-2) to TRBJ1-2; D gene uncertain. Germline V CDR1 and CDR2: LGHDT, YNNKEL (reference sequence). Trimming left V 0 bases short and J 3 bases short, with 8 bases between. The CDR3 loop spans 14 amino acids. The CDR3 loop is CASSQERQYYGYTF. The CDR3 DNA reads TGTGCCAGCAGCCAAGAACGCCAGTACTATGGCTACACCTTC.

CDR3 in amino acids: CASSPSRTGEFF. CDR3 bases: TGTGCCAGCAGTCCCTCGAGGACGGGGGAGTTCTTC. The V call is TRBV12-3 or TRBV12-4, the J call TRBJ2-1; D may be TRBD2 (6 bases). V dropped 5 bases and J dropped 14 bases, with 16 bases sitting between them. This CDR3 is built from 12 residues.

The gene calls are TRBV9 and TRBJ1-4, with 9 bases lining up with TRBD1. From germline, CDR1 is SGDLS and CDR2 YYNGEE. Trimming took 0 bases from V and 7 from J; bases not matched to a gene: 7. CDR3 size: 16 residues. The CDR3 loop is CASSVAGTGQGEKLFF. CDR3 sequence (DNA): TGTGCCAGCAGCGTAGCCGGGACAGGGCAGGGTGAAAAACTGTTTTTT.

J is TRBJ1-6 and V is TRBV9; 10 positions match TRBD1. This CDR3 has 16 amino acids. The V gene end was trimmed by 0 bases and the J gene end by 8 bases; junction bases not matched to a gene: 5. The V gene's germline CDR1 is SGDLS and CDR2 YYNGEE. This CDR3 is CASSVGDRGPHSPLHF. The CDR3 DNA is TGTGCCAGCAGCGTAGGGGACAGGGGCCCCCATTCACCCCTCCACTTT.

The sample holds one count of this clone. The rearrangement uses TRBV29-1 and TRBJ1-2, with D uncertain. The V and J ends lost 5 bases and 4 bases respectively, with 14 bases between them. There are 13 residues in the CDR3. Per the germline V gene, CDR1 is SQVTM and CDR2 is ANQGSEA. The CDR3 DNA follows: TGCAGCGTTTCTTCAGGAACCTTCTATGGCTACACCTTC. This translates into CSVSSGTFYGYTF.

J is TRBJ2-7 and V is TRBV29-1; 8 positions match TRBD1. V shed 6 bases, J shed 5 bases, and the junction held 6 bases outside the gene matches. The CDR3 spans 12 residues. Germline V gene lookup returns CDR1 SQVTM and CDR2 ANQGSEA. The CDR3 nucleotides read TGCAGCGTCCGGACAGGGTCTCACGAGCAGTACTTC. Encoded protein: CSVRTGSHEQYF.

This sequence joins TRBV6-5 and TRBJ2-7; D may be TRBD2 (5 bases). V was shortened by 7 bases and J by 2 bases, with 15 bases between the two germline ends. Looked up from germline, CDR1 is MNHEY and CDR2 is SVGAGI. The CDR3 has 14 amino acids. In DNA, the CDR3 is TGTGCCAGCACCCCGAGGGTTCCTCCCTACGAGCAGTACTTC. Protein sequence: CASTPRVPPYEQYF.

The chain carries TRBV10-2 and TRBJ2-7; D not resolved. The CDR3 has 10 amino acids. In germline, CDR1 is WSHSY, CDR2 SAAADI. The V and J ends lost 3 bases and 5 bases respectively, with 2 bases between them. As DNA, the CDR3 is TGCGCCAGCAGTGATAACGAGCAGTACTTC. Translated: CASSDNEQYF.

V and J are TRBV6-1 and TRBJ1-1; maybe TRBD1 (6 bases). Germline assignment: CDR1 MNHNS and CDR2 SASEGT. The CDR3 sequence is 16 residues long. V was pared by 0 bases and J by 3 bases, with 14 bases between. The CDR3 spells CASSEATGRRHTEAFF. The CDR3 DNA follows: TGTGCCAGCAGTGAAGCCACAGGGAGGCGGCACACTGAAGCTTTCTTT.

This rearrangement joins TRBV5-1 to TRBJ2-3; 7 nucleotides agree with TRBD1. Trimming removed 2 bases from V and 2 bases from J; junction bases left unmatched: 2. There are 14 residues in the CDR3. Germline loops: CDR1 SGHRS, CDR2 YFSETQ. As DNA, the CDR3 is TGCGCCAGCAGCTTTACAGGGGCCACAGATACGCAGTATTTT. Translated, it gives CASSFTGATDTQYF.

The chain combines TRBV5-6 with TRBJ1-2, with no clear D. Germline CDR1 is SGHDT and CDR2 is YYEEEE. The CDR3 contains 13 residues. V lost 4 bases and J lost 7, with 14 bases in between. CDR3 bases: TGTGCCAGCAGCCTGGGGATGGGTGGTGGCTACACCTTC. It translates to CASSLGMGGGYTF.

V gene TRBV27 combines with J gene TRBJ1-5; D is unresolved. Germline V gene sequence: CDR1 MNHEY, CDR2 SMNVEV (reference sequence). V lost 6 bases to trimming and J lost 1 base, with 10 bases between them. The CDR3 consists of 14 residues. CDR3 amino acids: CASSVVGSNQPQHF. Here the CDR3 DNA reads TGTGCCAGCAGCGTAGTCGGGAGCAATCAGCCCCAGCATTTT.

This chain links TRBV15 with TRBJ2-6; 9 positions match TRBD1. The V gene's germline CDR1 is LNHNV and CDR2 YYDKDF (reference sequence). After removal of 0 bases from V and 12 bases from J, the junction contained 9 bases not matched to a gene. This CDR3 spans 16 amino acids. The CDR3, as DNA: TGTGCCACCAGCAGAGATCGGGACAGGGACCCAACCGTCCTGACTTTC. It codes for CATSRDRDRDPTVLTF.

J is TRBJ2-6 and V is TRBV7-6; D not certain. This CDR3 region has 16 residues. V was pared by 5 bases and J by 4 bases, with 15 bases between. CDR1 is SGHVS, CDR2 FNYEAQ, per germline. As DNA, the CDR3 is TGTGCCAGCAGCCCTTTGACCGTGAAAGGGGCCAACGTCCTGACTTTC. It encodes CASSPLTVKGANVLTF.

The chain is built from TRBV9 and TRBJ2-2, with 7 bases matching TRBD2. CDR1 is SGDLS, CDR2 YYNGEE, per germline. Trimming removed 3 bases from V and 9 bases from J; junction bases left unmatched: 5. The CDR3 sequence is 13 residues long. The CDR3 region is CASSGGGIRELFF. In DNA form, the CDR3 reads TGTGCCAGCAGCGGGGGGGGGATCCGGGAGCTGTTTTTT.

The chain is built from TRBV11-3 and TRBJ2-2, with TRBD2 identical over 10 bases. Per germline, CDR1 SGHNT and CDR2 YENEEA. CDR3 length: 18 residues. V dropped 0 bases and J dropped 3; count of bases not matched to a gene: 7. CDR3 in DNA: TGTGCCAGCAGCTTAGAGCCCTGGAGCGGGGGGGACACCGGGGAGCTGTTTTTT. Translated: CASSLEPWSGGDTGELFF.

This clone showed up just once. The gene calls are TRBV4-1 and TRBJ2-1; weak D call: TRBD2 (5 bases). The CDR3 runs to 17 residues. V was pared by 0 bases and J by 3 bases, with 15 bases between. Germline CDR1 is MGHRA and CDR2 is YSYEKL. The CDR3 protein is CASSQEYLERSYNEQFF. DNA for the CDR3: TGCGCCAGCAGCCAAGAGTATTTGGAGCGGAGCTACAATGAGCAGTTCTTC.

The V gene is TRBV27, the J gene TRBJ1-5; TRBD1 might be the D (5 bases). Germline V gene data show CDR1 as MNHEY and CDR2 as SMNVEV (reference sequence). The V and J ends lost 5 bases and 0 bases respectively, with 8 bases between them. The CDR3 is 14 amino acids. The CDR3 spells CASSDSYSNQPQHF. The CDR3 DNA follows: TGTGCCAGCAGTGACAGTTATAGCAATCAGCCCCAGCATTTT.